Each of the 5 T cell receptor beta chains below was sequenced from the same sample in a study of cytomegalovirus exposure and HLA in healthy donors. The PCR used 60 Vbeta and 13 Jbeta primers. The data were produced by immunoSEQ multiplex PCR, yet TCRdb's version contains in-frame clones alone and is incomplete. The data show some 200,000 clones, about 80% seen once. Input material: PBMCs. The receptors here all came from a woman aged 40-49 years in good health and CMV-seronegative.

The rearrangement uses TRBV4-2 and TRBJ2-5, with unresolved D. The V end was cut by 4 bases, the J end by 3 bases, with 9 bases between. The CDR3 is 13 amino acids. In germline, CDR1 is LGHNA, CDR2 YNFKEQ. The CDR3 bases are TGTGCCAGCAGCCTGAGAGGTGAAGAGACCCAGTACTTC. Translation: CASSLRGEETQYF.

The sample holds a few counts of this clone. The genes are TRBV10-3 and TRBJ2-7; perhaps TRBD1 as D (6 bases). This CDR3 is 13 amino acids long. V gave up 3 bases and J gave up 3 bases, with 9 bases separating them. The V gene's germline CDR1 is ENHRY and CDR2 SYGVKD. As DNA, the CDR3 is TGTGCCATCAGTGACTCGGACAGCTACGAGCAGTACTTC. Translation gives CAISDSDSYEQYF.

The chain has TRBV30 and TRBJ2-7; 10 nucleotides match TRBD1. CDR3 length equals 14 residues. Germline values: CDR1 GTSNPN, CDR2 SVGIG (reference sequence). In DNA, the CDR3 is TGTGCTCTGGAGTACCGGGACAGGGGCTACGAGCAGTACTTC. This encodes CALEYRDRGYEQYF.

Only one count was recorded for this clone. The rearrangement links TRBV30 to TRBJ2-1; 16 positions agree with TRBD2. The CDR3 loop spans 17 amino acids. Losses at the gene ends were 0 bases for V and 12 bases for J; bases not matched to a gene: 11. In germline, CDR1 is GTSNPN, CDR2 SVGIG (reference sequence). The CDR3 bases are TGTGCCTGGAGTGTCCCCGCGCGGGGACTAGCGGGGGGGGTGCAGTTCTTC. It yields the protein CAWSVPARGLAGGVQFF.

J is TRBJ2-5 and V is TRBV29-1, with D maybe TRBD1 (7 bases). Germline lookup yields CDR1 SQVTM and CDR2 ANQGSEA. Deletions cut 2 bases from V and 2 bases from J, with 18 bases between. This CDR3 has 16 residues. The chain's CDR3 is CSVERGDRRAQETQYF. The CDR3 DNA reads TGCAGCGTTGAACGCGGGGACAGACGGGCACAAGAGACCCAGTACTTC.